This TCR beta chain was recovered during a study of T cells after yellow fever vaccination. As for the study in general: Preparation used SMART-Seq v4 Ultra Low Input for the low-cell-number fractions.

The table lists this clonotype with many counts. Antigen unknown. UMIs and a universal primer site were added when TCR cDNA was made by 5'RACE template switching. TCRdb independently ran MiXCR on the 5' RACE reads; one entry per CDR3 protein. The data contain approximately 300,000 distinct CDR3 sequences, 9.5% to 12% of them seen just once; the ten biggest clones take up over 3%. General study results and limits: After the booster, over 95% of CD4 and roughly nine tenths of CD8 primary-response clones were re-detected. Weaker overall was a secondary response that nonetheless peaked faster, on day 5 versus 15.

Per germline, CDR1 SGHNT and CDR2 YENEEA. V lost 4 bases, J lost 1 base, and 4 bases stayed unmatched. The CDR3 consists of 15 residues. V usage is TRBV11-3 and J usage is TRBJ1-3, with TRBD1 identical over 7 bases. The source was CD4+ T cells sorted from PBMCs, collected 45 days after the yellow fever booster vaccination. The receptor was derived from a man between 18 and 35 years old who received the YFV17D yellow fever vaccine. The CDR3 nucleotides read TGTGCCAGCAGCTCCACAGGGGATTCTGGAAACACCATATATTTT. Its translation: CASSSTGDSGNTIYF.